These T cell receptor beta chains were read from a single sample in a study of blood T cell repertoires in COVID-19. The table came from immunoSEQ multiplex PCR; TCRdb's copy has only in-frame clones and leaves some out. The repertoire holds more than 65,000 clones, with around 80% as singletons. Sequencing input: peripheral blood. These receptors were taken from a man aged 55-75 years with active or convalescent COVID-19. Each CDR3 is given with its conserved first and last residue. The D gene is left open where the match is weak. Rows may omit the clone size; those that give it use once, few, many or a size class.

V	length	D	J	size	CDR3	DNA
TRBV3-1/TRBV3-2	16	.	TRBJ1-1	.	CASSRPIRSQGTEAFF	TGTGCCAGCAGCCGCCCAATAAGGAGCCAGGGCACTGAAGCTTTCTTT
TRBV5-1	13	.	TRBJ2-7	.	CASSQSGPYEQYF	TGCGCCAGCAGCCAGTCAGGGCCCTACGAGCAGTACTTC
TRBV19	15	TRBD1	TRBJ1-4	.	CASSASGGYYEKLFF	TGTGCCAGTAGTGCCTCAGGGGGTTATTATGAAAAACTGTTTTTT
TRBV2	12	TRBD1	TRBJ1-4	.	CARGQGTEKLFF	TGTGCCAGAGGACAGGGGACTGAAAAACTGTTTTTT
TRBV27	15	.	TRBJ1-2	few	CASREPGGTNYGYTF	TGTGCCAGCAGGGAACCTGGCGGAACTAACTATGGCTACACCTTC
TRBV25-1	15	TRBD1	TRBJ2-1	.	CASSVGQGAYNEQFF	TGTGCCAGCAGTGTGGGACAGGGGGCCTACAATGAGCAGTTCTTC
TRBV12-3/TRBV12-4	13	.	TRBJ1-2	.	CASSLQFHYGYTF	TGTGCCAGCAGCTTACAGTTTCACTATGGCTACACCTTC
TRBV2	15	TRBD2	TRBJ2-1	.	CASTQESSGGGEQFF	TGTGCCAGCACCCAAGAGAGTAGCGGGGGTGGTGAGCAGTTCTTC
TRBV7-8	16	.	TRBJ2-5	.	CASSWDPGTPGETQYF	TGTGCCAGCAGCTGGGACCCCGGGACTCCCGGAGAGACCCAGTACTTC
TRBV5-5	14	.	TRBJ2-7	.	CASSLDLPPGEQYF	TGTGCCAGCAGCTTGGATCTTCCGCCCGGTGAGCAGTACTTC
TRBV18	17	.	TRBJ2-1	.	CASSPGHGAESYNEQFF	TGTGCCAGCTCACCCGGACATGGTGCAGAGTCCTACAATGAGCAGTTCTTC
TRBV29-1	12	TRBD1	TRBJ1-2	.	CSVEDRGFGYTF	TGCAGCGTTGAGGACAGGGGGTTTGGCTACACCTTC
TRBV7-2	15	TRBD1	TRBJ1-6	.	CASSLGGQGGSPLHF	TGTGCCAGCAGCTTAGGCGGGCAGGGGGGTTCACCCCTCCACTTT
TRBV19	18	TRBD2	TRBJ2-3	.	CASTFRGPGTRRSDTQYF	TGTGCCAGTACCTTTCGGGGACCCGGGACTAGGCGGTCGGATACGCAGTATTTT
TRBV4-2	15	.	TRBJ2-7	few	CASSQEGGAFYEQYF	TGTGCCAGCAGCCAAGAAGGGGGGGCCTTCTACGAGCAGTACTTC
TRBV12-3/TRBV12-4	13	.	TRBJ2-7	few	CASSLDSFVEQYF	TGTGCCAGCAGTTTGGACAGTTTTGTCGAGCAGTACTTC
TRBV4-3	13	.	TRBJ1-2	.	CASSRTGLYGYTF	TGCGCCAGCAGCCGAACAGGTCTCTATGGCTACACCTTC
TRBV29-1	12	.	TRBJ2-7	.	CSVGAAAYEQYF	TGCAGCGTTGGGGCCGCCGCCTACGAGCAGTACTTC
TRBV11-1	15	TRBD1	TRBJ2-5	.	CASSSRDRGQETQYF	TGTGCCAGCAGCTCCCGGGACAGGGGGCAAGAGACCCAGTACTTC
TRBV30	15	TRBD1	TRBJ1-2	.	CAWTKALGQGYGYTF	TGTGCCTGGACAAAAGCCCTGGGACAGGGCTATGGCTACACCTTC
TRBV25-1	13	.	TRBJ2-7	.	CASSVQGSGEQYF	TGTGCCAGCAGTGTTCAGGGGTCCGGCGAGCAGTACTTC
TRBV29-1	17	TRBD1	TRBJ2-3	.	CSVEDSTGWGTPDTQYF	TGCAGCGTTGAAGACTCGACAGGGTGGGGGACCCCAGATACGCAGTATTTT
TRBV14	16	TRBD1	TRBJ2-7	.	CASSQERDRGVYEQYF	TGTGCCAGCAGCCAAGAACGGGACAGGGGGGTCTACGAGCAGTACTTC
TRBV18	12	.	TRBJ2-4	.	CASSPSGNIQYF	TGTGCCAGCTCACCGTCGGGAAACATTCAGTACTTC
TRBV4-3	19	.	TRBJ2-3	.	CASSQDAPGQRGSTDTQYF	TGCGCCAGCAGCCAAGATGCCCCGGGACAGCGGGGGAGCACAGATACGCAGTATTTT
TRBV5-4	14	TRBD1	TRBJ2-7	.	CASSIPGQGHEQYF	TGTGCCAGCAGCATCCCGGGACAGGGTCACGAGCAGTACTTC
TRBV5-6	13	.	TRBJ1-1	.	CASSSPMSTEAFF	TGTGCCAGCAGCTCTCCAATGAGCACTGAAGCTTTCTTT
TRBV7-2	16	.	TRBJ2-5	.	CASSLAFASGKETQYF	TGTGCCAGCAGCTTAGCGTTCGCGTCGGGGAAAGAGACCCAGTACTTC
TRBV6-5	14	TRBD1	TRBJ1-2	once	CAVSGGRRVYGYTF	TGTGCCGTATCAGGGGGCCGAAGAGTCTATGGCTACACCTTC
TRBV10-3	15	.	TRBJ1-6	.	CAISESQANNSPLHF	TGTGCCATCAGTGAGTCCCAGGCAAATAATTCACCCCTCCACTTT
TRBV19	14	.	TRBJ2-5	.	CASSIRGIQETQYF	TGTGCCAGTAGTATTAGAGGGATCCAAGAGACCCAGTACTTC
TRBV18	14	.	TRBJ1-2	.	CASSQNSPNYGYTF	TGTGCCAGCTCTCAGAACAGTCCTAACTATGGCTACACCTTC
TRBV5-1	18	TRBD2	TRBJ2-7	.	CASSAGTSGGLSSYEQYF	TGCGCCAGCAGCGCCGGGACTAGCGGGGGCCTTAGCTCCTACGAGCAGTACTTC
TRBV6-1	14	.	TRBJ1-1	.	CASSEAITGRGAFF	TGTGCCAGCAGTGAAGCGATTACGGGAAGGGGGGCTTTCTTT
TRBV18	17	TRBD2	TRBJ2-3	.	CASSPPPSGPSTDTQYF	TGTGCCAGCTCACCACCGCCTAGCGGACCTAGCACAGATACGCAGTATTTT
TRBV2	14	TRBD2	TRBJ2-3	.	CASSVLAGDSTQYF	TGTGCCAGCAGTGTACTAGCGGGGGATAGTACGCAGTATTTT
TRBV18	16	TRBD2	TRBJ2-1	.	CASSPPSRGAYNEQFF	TGTGCCAGCTCACCACCCTCCCGGGGGGCCTACAATGAGCAGTTCTTC
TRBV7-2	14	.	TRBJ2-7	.	CASSPRQATYEQYF	TGTGCCAGCAGCCCCCGACAGGCAACCTACGAGCAGTACTTC
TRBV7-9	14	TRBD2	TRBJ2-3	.	CASSYGGGTDTQYF	TGTGCCAGCAGCTACGGGGGGGGGACAGATACGCAGTATTTT
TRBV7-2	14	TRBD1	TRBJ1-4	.	CASSNRDSNEKLFF	TGTGCCAGCAGCAACCGGGACAGTAATGAAAAACTGTTTTTT
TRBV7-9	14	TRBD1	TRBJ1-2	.	CASSARQGNYGYTF	TGTGCCAGCAGCGCCCGACAGGGGAACTATGGCTACACCTTC
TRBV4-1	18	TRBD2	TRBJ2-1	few	CASSQDPTSGVGRYEQFF	TGCGCCAGCAGCCAAGATCCTACTAGCGGGGTGGGAAGGTATGAGCAGTTCTTC
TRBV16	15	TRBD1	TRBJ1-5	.	CASSHTGQGNQPQHF	TGTGCCAGCAGCCATACCGGACAGGGCAATCAGCCCCAGCATTTT
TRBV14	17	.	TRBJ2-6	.	CASSRGQFGSGANVLTF	TGTGCCAGCAGCCGGGGACAATTCGGCTCTGGGGCCAACGTCCTGACTTTC
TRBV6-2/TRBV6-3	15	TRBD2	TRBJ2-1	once	CASTPGGGLGNEQFF	TGTGCCAGCACCCCCGGCGGGGGGCTGGGCAATGAGCAGTTCTTC
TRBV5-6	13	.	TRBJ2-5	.	CASSFGLQETQYF	TGTGCCAGCAGCTTCGGACTCCAAGAGACCCAGTACTTC
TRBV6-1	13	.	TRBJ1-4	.	CASSEVPGEKLFF	TGTGCCAGCAGTGAAGTTCCGGGTGAAAAACTGTTTTTT
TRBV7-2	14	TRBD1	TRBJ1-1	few	CASTDRERLTEAFF	TGTGCCAGCACAGACAGGGAAAGGCTTACTGAAGCTTTCTTT
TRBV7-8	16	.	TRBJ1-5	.	CASSLGPGSGNQPQHF	TGTGCCAGCAGCTTAGGCCCGGGAAGTGGGAATCAGCCCCAGCATTTT
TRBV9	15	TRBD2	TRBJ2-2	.	CASSLRLAGEGELFF	TGTGCCAGCAGCCTCCGACTAGCGGGGGAAGGGGAGCTGTTTTTT
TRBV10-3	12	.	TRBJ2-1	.	CAISRLGNEQFF	TGTGCCATCAGCCGACTCGGCAATGAGCAGTTCTTC
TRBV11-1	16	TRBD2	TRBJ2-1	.	CASSTRRSSGVNEQFF	TGTGCCAGCAGCACGCGACGGAGTAGCGGGGTGAACGAGCAGTTCTTC
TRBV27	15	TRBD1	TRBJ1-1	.	CASSLSKGGASEAFF	TGTGCCAGCAGTTTATCGAAAGGGGGCGCTTCAGAAGCTTTCTTT